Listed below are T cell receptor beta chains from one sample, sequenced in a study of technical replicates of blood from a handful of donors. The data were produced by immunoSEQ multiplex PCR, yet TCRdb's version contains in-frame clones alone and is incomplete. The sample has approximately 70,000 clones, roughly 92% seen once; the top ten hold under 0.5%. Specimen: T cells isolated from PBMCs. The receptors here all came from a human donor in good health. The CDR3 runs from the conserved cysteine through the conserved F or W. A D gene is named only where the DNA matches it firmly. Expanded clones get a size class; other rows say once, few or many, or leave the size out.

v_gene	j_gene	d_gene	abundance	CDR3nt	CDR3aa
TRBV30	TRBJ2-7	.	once	TGTGCCTGGAGTGTACTCCCCAACGAGCAGTACTTC	CAWSVLPNEQYF
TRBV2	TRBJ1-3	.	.	TGTGCCAGCCGGTCCCTCGGAAACACCATATATTTT	CASRSLGNTIYF
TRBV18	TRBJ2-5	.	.	TGTGCCAGCGCCAGTCCTGGCAAGGAGGGAGAGACCCAGTACTTC	CASASPGKEGETQYF
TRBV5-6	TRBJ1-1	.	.	TGTGCCAGCAGCCGCCCCCATACAGTGAACACTGAAGCTTTCTTT	CASSRPHTVNTEAFF
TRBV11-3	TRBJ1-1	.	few	TGTGCCAGCAGCTTCGGGACATTTAGCATGAACACTGAAGCTTTCTTT	CASSFGTFSMNTEAFF
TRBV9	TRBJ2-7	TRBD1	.	TGTGCCAGCAGCGTAGGGGACAGATCCTACGAGCAGTACTTC	CASSVGDRSYEQYF
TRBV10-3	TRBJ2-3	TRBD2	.	TGTGCCACCCTAGCGGAAAGCACAGATACGCAGTATTTT	CATLAESTDTQYF
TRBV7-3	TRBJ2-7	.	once	TGTGCCAGCAGCCCCTCGACAGCCACCTACGAGCAGTACTTC	CASSPSTATYEQYF
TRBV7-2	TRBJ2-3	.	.	TGTGCCAGCAGCTTATCAGCGGTGAGCACAGATACGCAGTATTTT	CASSLSAVSTDTQYF
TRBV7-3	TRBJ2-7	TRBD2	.	TGTGCCAGCAGCTTAACTAGCGGGAGTTCCTACGAGCAGTACTTC	CASSLTSGSSYEQYF
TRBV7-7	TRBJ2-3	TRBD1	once	TGTGCCAGCAGCTTGGACAGGGTAGATACGCAGTATTTT	CASSLDRVDTQYF
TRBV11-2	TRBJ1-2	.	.	TGTGCCAGCAGTCCGGCAGGGGCTTATCGCTACACCTTC	CASSPAGAYRYTF
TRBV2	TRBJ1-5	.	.	TGTGCCAGCGGACGGACGGGAGATAATCAGCCCCAGCATTTT	CASGRTGDNQPQHF
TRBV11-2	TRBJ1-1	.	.	TGTGCCAGCAGCTTAGGAGTTCCTGAAGCTTTCTTT	CASSLGVPEAFF
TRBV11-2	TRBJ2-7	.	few	TGTGCCAGCAGAGGTTTCGGAGGATCCTACGAGCAGTACTTC	CASRGFGGSYEQYF
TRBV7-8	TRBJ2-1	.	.	TGTGCCAGCAGCAGTAGCGGTATCACCCATGAGCAGTTCTTC	CASSSSGITHEQFF
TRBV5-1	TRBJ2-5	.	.	TGCGCCAGCAGCCAAGGCGGCGAGACCCAGTACTTC	CASSQGGETQYF
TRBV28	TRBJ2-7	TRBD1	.	TGTGCCAGCAGTTTCATAGGACAGGGCTACGAGCAGTACTTC	CASSFIGQGYEQYF
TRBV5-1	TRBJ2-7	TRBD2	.	TGCGCCAGCAGCTCCATACTAGCGGGCAAATATCTCTACGAGCAGTACTTC	CASSSILAGKYLYEQYF
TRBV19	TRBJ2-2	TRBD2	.	TGTGCCAGTGGGACTAGCGAGAACACCGGGGAGCTGTTTTTT	CASGTSENTGELFF
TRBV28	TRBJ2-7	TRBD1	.	TGTGCCAGTGCTGAAGGGACAGGGGGTTACTACGAGCAGTACTTC	CASAEGTGGYYEQYF
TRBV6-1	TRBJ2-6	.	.	TGTGCCAGCAGGATCCGTAGCTCTGGGGCCAACGTCCTGACTTTC	CASRIRSSGANVLTF
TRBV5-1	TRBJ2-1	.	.	TGCGCCAGCAGCCCCTACGTTGGTCCCTACAATGAGCAGTTCTTC	CASSPYVGPYNEQFF
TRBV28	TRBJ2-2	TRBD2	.	TGTGCCAGCAGTTTCGTAGCGGGATATATCACCGGGGAGCTGTTTTTT	CASSFVAGYITGELFF
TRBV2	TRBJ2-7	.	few	TGTGCCAGCGGGGGCGTCTACTCCTACGAGCAGTACTTC	CASGGVYSYEQYF
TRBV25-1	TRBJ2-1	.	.	TGTATCCTTTTTAGCTCCTACAATGAGCAGTTCTTC	CILFSSYNEQFF
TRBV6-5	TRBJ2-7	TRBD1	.	TGTGCCAGCAGCCTATATCCGGACAGGGCCAACGAGCAGTACTTC	CASSLYPDRANEQYF
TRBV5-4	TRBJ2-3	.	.	TGTGCCAGCAGCTTGATCGGGGAGACAGATACGCAGTATTTT	CASSLIGETDTQYF
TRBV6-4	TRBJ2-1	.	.	TGTGCCAGCAGTAGCCGTGCGGGGGCTTTCGGCAATGAGCAGTTCTTC	CASSSRAGAFGNEQFF
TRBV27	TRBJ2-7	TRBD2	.	TGTGCCAGCAGTCCGAAACTAGCGGGAGTACACGAGCAGTACTTC	CASSPKLAGVHEQYF
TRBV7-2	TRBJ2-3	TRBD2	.	TGTGCCAGCAGCGCCAGCGGGAAAGTAGATACGCAGTATTTT	CASSASGKVDTQYF
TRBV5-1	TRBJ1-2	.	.	TGCGCCAGCAGCTTAGGGGGTAACTATGGCTACACCTTC	CASSLGGNYGYTF
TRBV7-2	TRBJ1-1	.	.	TGTGCCAGCAGCGGGTCGCGGGACACTGAAGCTTTCTTT	CASSGSRDTEAFF
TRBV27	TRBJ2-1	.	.	TGTGCCAGCGGTTGGACATACTACAATGAGCAGTTCTTC	CASGWTYYNEQFF
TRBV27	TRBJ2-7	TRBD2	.	TGTGCCAGCAGTTTATGGGGACTAGCGGGAGTCAACGAGCAGTACTTC	CASSLWGLAGVNEQYF
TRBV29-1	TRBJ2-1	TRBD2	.	TGCAGCGTTGAGAAACTAGCGGGAGGGCCTAGCAATGAGCAGTTCTTC	CSVEKLAGGPSNEQFF
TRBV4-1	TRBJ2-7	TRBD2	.	TGCGCCAGCAGCCAAGTCGTAAGCGGGACCGACGAGCAGTACTTC	CASSQVVSGTDEQYF
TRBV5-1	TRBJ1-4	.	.	TGCGCCAGCCGGGTATCAACTAATGAAAAACTGTTTTTT	CASRVSTNEKLFF
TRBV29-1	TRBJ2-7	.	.	TGCAGCGTTTTTGGTAGCGACTCCTACGAGCAGTACTTC	CSVFGSDSYEQYF
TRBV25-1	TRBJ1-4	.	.	TGTGCCAGCAGTGAATACGGGGGGCGCGGTAATGAAAAACTGTTTTTT	CASSEYGGRGNEKLFF
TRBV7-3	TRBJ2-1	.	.	TGTGCCAGCAGCTACACCACCGGGTATGAGCAGTTCTTC	CASSYTTGYEQFF
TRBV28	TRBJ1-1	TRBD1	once	TGTGCCAGCAGCCTTGGGACAGGGGACCGGTTGGAGATTGAAGCTTTCTTT	CASSLGTGDRLEIEAFF
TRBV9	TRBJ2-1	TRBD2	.	TGTGCCAGCAGCGCCGGACTAGCGGAGGTATACAATGAGCAGTTCTTC	CASSAGLAEVYNEQFF
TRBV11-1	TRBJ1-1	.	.	TGTGCCAGCAGCTCCTTCCCGTGGGGGCGGACTGAAGCTTTCTTT	CASSSFPWGRTEAFF
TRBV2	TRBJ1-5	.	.	TGTGCCAGCAGGTACAGCCCTGATCAGCCCCAGCATTTT	CASRYSPDQPQHF
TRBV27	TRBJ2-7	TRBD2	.	TGTGCCAGCACCCCTAGCGGGATCTCCTACGAGCAGTACTTC	CASTPSGISYEQYF
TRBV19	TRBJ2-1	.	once	TGTGCCAGTAGTACTTGGACTACCTACAATGAGCAGTTCTTC	CASSTWTTYNEQFF
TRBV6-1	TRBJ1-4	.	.	TGTGCCAGCAGTGAGAGACAGGCTAATGAAAAACTGTTTTTT	CASSERQANEKLFF
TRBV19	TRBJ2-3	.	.	TGTGCCACTACCCCGGGTTCCCCGAACTGGGATACGCAGTATTTT	CATTPGSPNWDTQYF
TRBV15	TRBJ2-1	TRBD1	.	TGTGCCACCAGCAGAGATCGGGGGACAGGGTATGAGCAGTTCTTC	CATSRDRGTGYEQFF
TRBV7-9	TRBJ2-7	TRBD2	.	TGTGCCAGCAGCATGCCTGGGGGGGAAGACTACGAGCAGTACTTC	CASSMPGGEDYEQYF
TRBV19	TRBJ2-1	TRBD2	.	TGTGCCAGTAGTATGTTGGGCGGGAGTAATCACAATGAGCAGTTCTTC	CASSMLGGSNHNEQFF
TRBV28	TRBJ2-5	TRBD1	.	TGTGCCAGCAGCACGAGGGACAGGGGGCATGTCGAGACCCAGTACTTC	CASSTRDRGHVETQYF
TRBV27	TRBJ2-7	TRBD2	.	TGTGCCAGCAGTTTGTCTCCGGGACTAGCGTCAGGGGAGCAGTACTTC	CASSLSPGLASGEQYF
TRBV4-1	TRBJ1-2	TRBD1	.	TGCGCCAGCAGCACAAGGGATAGGGGACAGGGGATTTATGGCTACACCTTC	CASSTRDRGQGIYGYTF
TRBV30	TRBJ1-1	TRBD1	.	TGTGCCTGGAGTGTAACGGGGGCGGGACAGGGTGATACTGAAGCTTTCTTT	CAWSVTGAGQGDTEAFF
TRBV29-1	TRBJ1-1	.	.	TGCAGCGTTAGGGCGGGGACTCTCATGAACACTGAAGCTTTCTTT	CSVRAGTLMNTEAFF
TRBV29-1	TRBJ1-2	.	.	TGCAGCTCAACCCAGGTGAACAGGAACTATGGCTACACCTTC	CSSTQVNRNYGYTF
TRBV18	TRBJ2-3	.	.	TGTGCCAGCTCACTTGGACAGCTCACAGATACGCAGTATTTT	CASSLGQLTDTQYF